Listed here are 10 T cell receptor beta chains from one sample, sequenced in a study of blood T cell repertoires in COVID-19. Sequencing used immunoSEQ multiplex PCR; TCRdb keeps in-frame clones, though not all of them. The profile shows about 110,000 clones, approximately 83% of them singletons. What was sequenced was peripheral blood. The receptor set was obtained from a woman aged 70-85 years with acute or convalescent COVID-19.

CDR3 sequence (DNA): TGTGCCAGTAGTATGGCTCTCACCTACAATGAGCAGTTCTTC. Translated, it gives CASSMALTYNEQFF. The chain uses TRBV19 and TRBJ2-1; D gene uncertain. Trimming removed 3 bases at V and 2 bases at J, with 8 bases between. Germline values: CDR1 LNHDA, CDR2 SQIVND (reference sequence). The CDR3 is 14 amino acids.

The V gene is TRBV9, the J gene TRBJ1-1, with D hard to call. The V gene's germline CDR1 is SGDLS and CDR2 YYNGEE. V was cut by 0 bases and J by 3 bases, with 6 bases left in between. The CDR3 covers 13 residues. The CDR3 DNA follows: TGTGCCAGCAGCGTAGGGCCTCACACTGAAGCTTTCTTT. It translates to CASSVGPHTEAFF.

V and J are TRBV19 and TRBJ1-2, with unresolved D. Germline loops: CDR1 LNHDA, CDR2 SQIVND (reference sequence). The CDR3 contains 13 residues. V was shortened by 2 bases and J by 6 bases, with 10 bases between the two germline ends. The CDR3 DNA reads TGTGCCAGTAGTATATTACGGGAGGATGGCTACACCTTC. It translates to CASSILREDGYTF.

This chain links TRBV6-6 with TRBJ2-6, with 8 bases lining up with TRBD1. Losses at the gene ends were 5 bases for V and 2 bases for J; bases not matched to a gene: 5. From germline, CDR1 is MNHNY and CDR2 SVGAGI (reference sequence). The CDR3 spans 16 residues. The CDR3 coding sequence is TGTGCCAGCAGTCGTAACAGGGGGGCTGGGGCCAACGTCCTGACTTTC. As protein: CASSRNRGAGANVLTF.

The genes are TRBV7-9 and TRBJ2-1; 7 bases align to TRBD2. Germline V gives CDR1 SEHNR, CDR2 FQNEAQ (reference sequence). After removal of 1 base from V and 6 bases from J, the junction contained 6 bases not matched to a gene. This CDR3 is 15 amino acids long. DNA for the CDR3: TGTGCCAGCAGCTTAGTGGGGGAGGGCCGCAATGAGCAGTTCTTC. Translation: CASSLVGEGRNEQFF.

The chain couples TRBV28 to TRBJ2-1; 8 nucleotides match TRBD2. This CDR3 contains 15 residues. The V and J ends lost 6 bases and 6 bases, in that order; junction bases with no gene match: 10. From germline, CDR1 is MDHEN and CDR2 SYDVKM. The CDR3 DNA reads as TGTGCCAGCAGCGGGGGGACTAGTCGGGCCAATGAGCAGTTCTTC. Translation gives CASSGGTSRANEQFF.

This clone was counted once. This chain links TRBV19 with TRBJ1-5; no definite D call. This CDR3 is 14 amino acids long. V dropped 1 base and J dropped 3 bases, with 7 bases sitting between them. Germline CDR1 and CDR2: LNHDA and SQIVND (reference sequence). CDR3 sequence (DNA): TGTGCCAGTAGTATAGGCCACTACAATCAGCCCCAGCATTTT. It codes for CASSIGHYNQPQHF.

This sequence joins TRBV2 and TRBJ1-5; D uncertain. Germline assignment: CDR1 SNHLY and CDR2 FYNNEI. Trimming pared 1 base from V and 4 bases from J, leaving 5 bases between. The CDR3 consists of 13 residues. The CDR3 reads CASSEGANQPQHF. Written as DNA, the CDR3 is TGTGCCAGCAGTGAAGGGGCGAATCAGCCCCAGCATTTT.

The rearrangement links TRBV28 to TRBJ2-5; possibly TRBD1 for D (6 bases). V was pared by 5 bases and J by 2 bases, with 12 bases between. There are 14 residues in the CDR3. Germline lookup yields CDR1 MDHEN and CDR2 SYDVKM. CDR3 in DNA: TGTGCCAGCAGTCAGGGGACGGGTCAAGAGACCCAGTACTTC. Residues: CASSQGTGQETQYF.

This chain uses TRBV2 with TRBJ2-7; D ambiguous. This CDR3 spans 11 amino acids. Germline loops: CDR1 SNHLY, CDR2 FYNNEI. V lost 2 bases, J lost 6 bases, and 5 bases lay in between. CDR3 DNA: TGTGCCAGCAGTGAACCCGGCGAGCAGTACTTC. As protein: CASSEPGEQYF.